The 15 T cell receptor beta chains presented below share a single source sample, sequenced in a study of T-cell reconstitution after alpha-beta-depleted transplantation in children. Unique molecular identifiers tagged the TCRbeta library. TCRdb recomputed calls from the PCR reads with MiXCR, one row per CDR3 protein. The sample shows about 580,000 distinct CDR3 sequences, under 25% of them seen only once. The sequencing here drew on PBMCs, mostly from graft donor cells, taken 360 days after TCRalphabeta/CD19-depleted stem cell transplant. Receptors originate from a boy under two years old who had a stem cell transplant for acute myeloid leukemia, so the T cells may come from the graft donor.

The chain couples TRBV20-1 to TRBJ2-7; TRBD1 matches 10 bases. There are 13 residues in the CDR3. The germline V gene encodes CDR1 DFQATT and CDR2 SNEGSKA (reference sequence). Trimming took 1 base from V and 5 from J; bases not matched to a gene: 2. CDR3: CSARGDRGHEQYV. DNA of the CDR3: TGCAGTGCTAGAGGGGACAGGGGTCACGAGCAGTACGTC.

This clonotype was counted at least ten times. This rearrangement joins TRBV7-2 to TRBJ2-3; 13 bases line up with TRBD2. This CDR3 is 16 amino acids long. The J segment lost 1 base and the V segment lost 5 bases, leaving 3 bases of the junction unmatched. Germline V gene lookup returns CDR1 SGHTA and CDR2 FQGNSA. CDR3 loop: CASSAGLAGGTDTQYF. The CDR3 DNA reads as TGTGCCAGCAGCGCAGGACTAGCGGGGGGCACAGATACGCAGTATTTT.

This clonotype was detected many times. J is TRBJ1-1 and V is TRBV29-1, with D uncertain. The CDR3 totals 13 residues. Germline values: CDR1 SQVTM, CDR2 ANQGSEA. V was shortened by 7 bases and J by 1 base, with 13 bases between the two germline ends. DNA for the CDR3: TGCAGCGCCGGAAGGGCGGGGAACACTGAAGCTTTCTTT. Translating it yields CSAGRAGNTEAFF. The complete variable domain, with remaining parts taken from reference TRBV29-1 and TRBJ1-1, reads SAVISQKPSRDICQRGTSLTIQCQVDSQVTMMFWYRQQPGQSLTLIATANQGSEATYESGFVIDKFPISRPNLTFSTLTVSNMSPEDSSIYLCSAGRAGNTEAFFGQGTRLTVV.

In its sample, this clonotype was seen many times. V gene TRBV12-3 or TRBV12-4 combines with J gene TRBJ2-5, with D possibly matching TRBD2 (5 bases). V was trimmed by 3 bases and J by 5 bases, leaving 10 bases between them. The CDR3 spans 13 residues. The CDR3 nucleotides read TGTGCCAGCAGTTTGTCGGGAAGGGAGACCCAGTACTTC. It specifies CASSLSGRETQYF.

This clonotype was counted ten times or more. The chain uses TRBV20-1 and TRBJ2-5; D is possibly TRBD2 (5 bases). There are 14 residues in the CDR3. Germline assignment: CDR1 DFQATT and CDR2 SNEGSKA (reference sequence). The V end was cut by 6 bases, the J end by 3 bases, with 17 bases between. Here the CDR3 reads CSARPTLAEETQYF. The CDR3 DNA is TGCAGTGCAAGACCCACCCTAGCTGAAGAGACCCAGTACTTC.

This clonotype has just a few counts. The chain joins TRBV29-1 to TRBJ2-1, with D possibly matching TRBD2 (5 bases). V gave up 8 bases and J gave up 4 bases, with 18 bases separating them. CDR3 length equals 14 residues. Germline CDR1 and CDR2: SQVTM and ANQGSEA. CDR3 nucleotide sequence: TGCAGCTTTCTTGGGAGAGGTCAGTACAATGAGCAGTTCTTC. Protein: CSFLGRGQYNEQFF.

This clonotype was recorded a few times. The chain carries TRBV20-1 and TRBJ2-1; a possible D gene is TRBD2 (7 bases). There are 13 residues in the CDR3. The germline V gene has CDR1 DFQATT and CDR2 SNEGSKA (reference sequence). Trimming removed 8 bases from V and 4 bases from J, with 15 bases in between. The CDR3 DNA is TGCAGTACCCGGGGGGCCCCTTACAATGAGCAGTTCTTC. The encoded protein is CSTRGAPYNEQFF.

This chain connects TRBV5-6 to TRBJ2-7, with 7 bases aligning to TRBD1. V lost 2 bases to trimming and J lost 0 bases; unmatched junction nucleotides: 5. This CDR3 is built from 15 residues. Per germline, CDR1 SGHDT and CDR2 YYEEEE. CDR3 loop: CASSFRGPISYEQYV. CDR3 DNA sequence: TGTGCCAGCAGCTTTAGGGGGCCAATCTCCTACGAGCAGTACGTC.

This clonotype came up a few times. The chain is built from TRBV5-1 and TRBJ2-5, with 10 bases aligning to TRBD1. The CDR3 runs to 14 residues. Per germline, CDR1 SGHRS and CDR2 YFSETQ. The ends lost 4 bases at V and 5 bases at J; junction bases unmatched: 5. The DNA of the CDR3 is TGCGCCAGCAGCGGGGGACAGGGGATGGAGACCCAGTACTTC. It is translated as CASSGGQGMETQYF.

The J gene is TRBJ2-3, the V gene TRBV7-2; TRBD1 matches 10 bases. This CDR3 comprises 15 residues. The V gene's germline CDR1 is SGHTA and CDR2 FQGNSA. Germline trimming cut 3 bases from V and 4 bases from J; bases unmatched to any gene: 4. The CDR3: CASSFGTGVADTQYF. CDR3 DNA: TGTGCCAGCAGCTTTGGGACAGGGGTGGCAGATACGCAGTATTTT.

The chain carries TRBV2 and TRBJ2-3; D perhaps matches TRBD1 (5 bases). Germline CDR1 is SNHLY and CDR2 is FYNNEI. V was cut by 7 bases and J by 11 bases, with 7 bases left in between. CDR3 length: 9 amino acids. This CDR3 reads CASKQEQYF. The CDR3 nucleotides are TGTGCCAGCAAACAGGAGCAGTATTTT.

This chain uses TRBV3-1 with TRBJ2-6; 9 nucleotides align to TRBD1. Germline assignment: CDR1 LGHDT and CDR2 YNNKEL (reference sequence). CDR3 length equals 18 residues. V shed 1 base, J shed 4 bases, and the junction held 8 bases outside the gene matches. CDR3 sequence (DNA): TGTGCCAGCAGCCAAGTGCGGGACAGGGTGTCCGGGGCCAACGTCCTGACTTTC. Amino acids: CASSQVRDRVSGANVLTF.

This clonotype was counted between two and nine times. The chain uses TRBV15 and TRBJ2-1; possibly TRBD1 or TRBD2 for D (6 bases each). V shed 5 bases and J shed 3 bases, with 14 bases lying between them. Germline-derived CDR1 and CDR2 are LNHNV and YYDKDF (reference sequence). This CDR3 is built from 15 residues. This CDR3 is CATSEGGHLYNEQFF. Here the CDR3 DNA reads TGTGCCACCAGCGAGGGGGGACACCTCTACAATGAGCAGTTCTTC.

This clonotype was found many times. The CDR3 spells CASSLSLAGDTQYF. DNA of the CDR3: TGTGCCAGCAGCTTAAGCCTAGCAGGAGATACGCAGTATTTT. The chain uses TRBV7-9 and TRBJ2-3; possible D gene TRBD2, 5 bases. The CDR3 runs to 14 residues. Germline loops: CDR1 SEHNR, CDR2 FQNEAQ (reference sequence). The V end lost 2 bases, the J end lost 5 bases, and 11 bases lay between the germline ends.

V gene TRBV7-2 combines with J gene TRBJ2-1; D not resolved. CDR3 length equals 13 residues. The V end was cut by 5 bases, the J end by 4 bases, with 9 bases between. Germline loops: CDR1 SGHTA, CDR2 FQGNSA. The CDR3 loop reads CASSPLRYNEQFF. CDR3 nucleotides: TGTGCCAGCAGCCCCCTCCGATACAATGAGCAGTTCTTC.